What follows are 5 T cell receptor beta chains derived from one specimen sequenced in a study of regulatory dendritic cells for organ transplantation. No cognate antigen is known for these TCRs. Sorted subsets were CFSE-labeled and cultured roughly five days with allogeneic dendritic cells. Data came from immunoSEQ multiplex PCR; TCRdb stores just in-frame clones and leaves some out. Counted here are 13,000 or so clones, roughly 60% occurring once; the ten biggest clones make up roughly 1.2%. Sequenced: naive CD8+ T cells from blood cultured with dendritic cells. Sample subset: CD45RA+ naive T cells. Receptors originate from a human donor in good health.

The chain joins TRBV29-1 to TRBJ1-1; tentatively, D is TRBD1 (5 bases). V was cut by 1 base and J by 7 bases, with 10 bases left in between. The CDR3 contains 12 residues. CDR1 and CDR2 (germline): SQVTM, ANQGSEA. In nucleotides, the CDR3 is TGCAGCGTTGAAGGTGACAGCAATGAAGCTTTCTTT. It specifies CSVEGDSNEAFF.

This chain links TRBV19 with TRBJ2-3, with TRBD1 as a possible D gene (5 bases). CDR3 length: 14 amino acids. Germline V gene lookup returns CDR1 LNHDA and CDR2 SQIVND (reference sequence). V lost 7 bases and J 2 bases, leaving 13 bases between the germline ends. This CDR3 is CASTSGITTDTQYF. As DNA, the CDR3 is TGTGCCAGTACATCAGGGATAACCACAGATACGCAGTATTTT.

This clone occurred once. The V and J genes are TRBV5-6 and TRBJ2-7; D possibly corresponds to TRBD2 (5 bases). The V end was cut by 7 bases, the J end by 4 bases, with 21 bases between. The CDR3 loop spans 15 amino acids. From germline, CDR1 is SGHDT and CDR2 YYEEEE. DNA of the CDR3: TGTGCCAGCTTCCCATCTTGGCCGGGGAATTACGAGCAGTACTTC. This encodes CASFPSWPGNYEQYF.

The V call is TRBV6-5, the J call TRBJ2-5; unclear D gene. The germline gives CDR1 MNHEY, CDR2 SVGAGI. V lost 2 bases, J lost 2 bases, and 12 bases lay in between. CDR3 length: 15 residues. CDR3 sequence reads: CASSYEAFGQETQYF. The CDR3 DNA reads as TGTGCCAGCAGTTACGAAGCCTTCGGTCAAGAGACCCAGTACTTC.

The J gene is TRBJ1-1, the V gene TRBV23-1; tentatively, D is TRBD1 (6 bases). TRBV23-1 is identified as an open reading frame with a role that is uncertain. The CDR3 totals 16 residues. The V end lost 6 bases, the J end lost 4 bases, and 21 bases lay between the germline ends. This chain's CDR3 is CASRPRTEIPGTEAFF. CDR3 nucleotides: TGCGCCAGCAGACCCCGGACAGAAATACCTGGCACTGAAGCTTTCTTT.